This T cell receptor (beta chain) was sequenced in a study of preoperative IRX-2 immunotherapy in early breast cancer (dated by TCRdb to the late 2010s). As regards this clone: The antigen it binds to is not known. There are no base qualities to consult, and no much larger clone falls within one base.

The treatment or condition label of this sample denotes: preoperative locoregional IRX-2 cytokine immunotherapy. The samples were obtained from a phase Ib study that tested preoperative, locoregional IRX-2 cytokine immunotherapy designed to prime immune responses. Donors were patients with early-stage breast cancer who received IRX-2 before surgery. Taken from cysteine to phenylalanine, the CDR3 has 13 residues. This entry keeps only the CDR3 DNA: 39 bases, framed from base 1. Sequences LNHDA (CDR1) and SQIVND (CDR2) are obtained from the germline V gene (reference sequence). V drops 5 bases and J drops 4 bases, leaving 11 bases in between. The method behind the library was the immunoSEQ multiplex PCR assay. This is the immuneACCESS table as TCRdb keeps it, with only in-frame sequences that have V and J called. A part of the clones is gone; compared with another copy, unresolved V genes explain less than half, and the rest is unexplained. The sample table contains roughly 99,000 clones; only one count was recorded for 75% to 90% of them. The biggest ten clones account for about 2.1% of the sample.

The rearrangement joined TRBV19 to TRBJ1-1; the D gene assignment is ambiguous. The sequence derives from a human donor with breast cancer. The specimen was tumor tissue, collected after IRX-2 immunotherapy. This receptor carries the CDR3 CASSGWTVTEAFF. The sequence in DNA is TGTGCCAGTAGTGGCTGGACGGTCACTGAAGCTTTCTTT.